These 8 T cell receptor beta chains originate from one sample sequenced in a study of shared clonotypes between healthy human individuals. The assay was immunoSEQ multiplex PCR, and TCRdb's table has in-frame clones only and misses some. The sample yields about 700,000 clones, 92% seen once. Naive CD8 populations comprised CD45RO-negative cells positively selected for CCR7, excluding terminally differentiated effector memory CD45RA+ cells. The material sequenced was naive CD8+ T cells sorted from blood. The receptor set was obtained from a young man in good health.

J is TRBJ2-6 and V is TRBV19; possibly TRBD2 for D (5 bases). In germline, CDR1 is LNHDA, CDR2 SQIVND (reference sequence). Trimming took off 7 bases at V and 0 bases at J, with 10 bases between the two ends. CDR3 size: 15 residues. The CDR3 region has the DNA TGTGCCAGTAAGGAGAGGGACTCTGGGGCCAACGTCCTGACTTTC. Amino acid sequence: CASKERDSGANVLTF.

This clone appeared a single time. The chain recombines TRBV11-2 with TRBJ2-3; no clear D gene. This CDR3 has 16 residues. Trimming stripped 1 base from V and 2 bases from J, with 13 bases between. Germline CDR1 and CDR2: SGHAT and FQNNGV. The CDR3 loop is CASSLVNSSYTDTQYF. In nucleotides, the CDR3 is TGTGCCAGCAGCTTAGTAAACAGTAGCTACACAGATACGCAGTATTTT.

The table lists this clone with a count of one. The rearrangement joins TRBV6-5 to TRBJ1-1, with a possible D match to TRBD1 (5 bases). The germline CDR1 and CDR2 sequences are MNHEY and SVGAGI. This CDR3 contains 14 residues. V lost 1 base and J lost 7, with 13 bases in between. CDR3 residues: CASSYYRRTGEAFF. The CDR3 nucleotides are TGTGCCAGCAGTTACTACAGGAGAACAGGTGAAGCTTTCTTT.

CDR3 nucleotides: TGTGCCAGCCGCCCAGGGTGGGGGACCCAGTACTTC. Its protein is CASRPGWGTQYF. The chain joins TRBV28 to TRBJ2-5, with D possibly matching TRBD1 (5 bases). Germline V gene data show CDR1 as MDHEN and CDR2 as SYDVKM. Trimming removed 8 bases at V and 7 bases at J, with 14 bases between. CDR3 length: 12 amino acids.

The chain links TRBV11-3 to TRBJ2-3, with 7 bases that match TRBD2. Per the germline V gene, CDR1 is SGHNT and CDR2 is YENEEA. The CDR3 length is 14 residues. V shed 5 bases, J shed 8 bases, and the junction held 10 bases outside the gene matches. CDR3 in DNA: TGTGCCAGCAGCGGCCGGGACTACGACTCTACGCAGTATTTT. It codes for CASSGRDYDSTQYF.

The genes are TRBV6-1 and TRBJ2-1, with D hard to call. The V end was cut by 2 bases, the J end by 6 bases, with 11 bases between. CDR3 length: 14 residues. Germline lookup yields CDR1 MNHNS and CDR2 SASEGT. For the CDR3, the DNA is TGTGCCAGCAGTGAATGGGCAGAAGCCAATGAGCAGTTCTTC. Amino acid sequence: CASSEWAEANEQFF.

The chain joins TRBV14 to TRBJ2-2; D is perhaps TRBD1 (5 bases). This CDR3 is 16 amino acids long. Looked up from germline, CDR1 is SGHDN and CDR2 is FVKESK. Trimming took off 2 bases at V and 6 bases at J, with 16 bases between the two ends. This CDR3 reads CASSQTGRDYPGELFF. For the CDR3, the DNA is TGTGCCAGCAGCCAAACAGGCAGGGATTATCCCGGGGAGCTGTTTTTT.

V gene TRBV9 combines with J gene TRBJ2-3; D is undetermined. This CDR3 region has 15 residues. Trimming removed 0 bases at V and 2 bases at J, with 10 bases between. Per germline, CDR1 SGDLS and CDR2 YYNGEE. CDR3 region: CASSVGGEPTDTQYF. The CDR3 DNA is TGTGCCAGCAGCGTAGGAGGTGAGCCCACAGATACGCAGTATTTT.